Listed here are 14 T cell receptor beta chains from one sample, sequenced in a study of spatial heterogeneity in lung cancer. Time point of the sample: sample taken at primary tumor resection. TCRdb re-derived calls from the 5' RACE reads in MiXCR, one entry per CDR3 protein. The top ten clones hold 35% to 50% of a sample with approximately 92,000 distinct CDR3 sequences, approximately 12% of them seen once. The sample in question was PBMCs, obtained at surgery. Receptor source: a male donor with early-stage non-small cell lung cancer.

This clonotype has at least ten counts. This chain connects TRBV6-5 to TRBJ2-7; D may correspond to TRBD1 or TRBD2 (5 bases each). There are 14 residues in the CDR3. Trimming stripped 4 bases from V and 0 bases from J, with 10 bases between. Germline V CDR1 and CDR2: MNHEY, SVGAGI. Here the CDR3 DNA reads TGTGCCAGCAGTTCGGGACGAAGCTCCTACGAGCAGTACTTC. Its protein product is CASSSGRSSYEQYF.

This sequence joins TRBV28 and TRBJ2-5; D is ambiguous. In germline, CDR1 is MDHEN, CDR2 SYDVKM. The CDR3 length is 15 residues. V was cut by 7 bases and J by 1 base, with 16 bases left in between. CDR3 sequence reads: CASTPHWKTQETQYF. Written as DNA, the CDR3 is TGTGCCAGCACCCCACATTGGAAGACCCAAGAGACCCAGTACTTC.

This clonotype showed up just a few times. The chain uses TRBV20-1 and TRBJ2-3; D perhaps matches TRBD2 (5 bases). The CDR3 totals 17 residues. CDR1 and CDR2 (germline): DFQATT, SNEGSKA (reference sequence). V was pared by 5 bases and J by 2 bases, with 23 bases between. In DNA form, the CDR3 reads TGCAGTGCTTCAGTCGGACTGGAAATGAGGGACACAGATACGCAGTATTTT. Protein sequence: CSASVGLEMRDTDTQYF.

The rearrangement links TRBV5-5 to TRBJ2-2; the match to TRBD1 covers 8 bases. Germline CDR1 is SGHKS and CDR2 is YYEKEE (reference sequence). The CDR3 has 14 residues. The junction had 5 bases not matched to a gene; V was cut back by 3 bases and J by 7 bases. The CDR3 spells CASSWTGMNGELFF. The CDR3 nucleotides read TGTGCCAGCAGCTGGACAGGGATGAACGGGGAGCTGTTTTTT.

This clonotype was detected many times. This chain uses TRBV11-2 with TRBJ2-5, with D possibly TRBD2 on 6 matching bases. V lost 3 bases and J lost 2, with 10 bases in between. This CDR3 region has 14 residues. CDR1 is SGHAT and CDR2 is FQNNGV in the germline V gene. The CDR3 bases are TGTGCCAGCAGCTTGTCGGGGGTACAAGAGACCCAGTACTTC. Protein: CASSLSGVQETQYF.

This clonotype has only a few counts. V usage is TRBV5-1 and J usage is TRBJ2-3; 9 nucleotides line up with TRBD2. This CDR3 is 15 amino acids long. Losses at the gene ends were 5 bases for V and 4 bases for J; bases not matched to a gene: 8. The germline V gene encodes CDR1 SGHRS and CDR2 YFSETQ. CDR3 bases: TGCGCCAGCAGTTCTAGCGGGAAGGGGGCAGATACGCAGTATTTT. Its translation: CASSSSGKGADTQYF.

Only a few counts were recorded for this clonotype. J is TRBJ2-7 and V is TRBV12-3 or TRBV12-4; 11 nucleotides agree with TRBD2. V lost 5 bases, J lost 1 base, and 7 bases stayed unmatched. This CDR3 region has 16 residues. CDR3 in amino acids: CASSIGLAGSSYEQYF. The CDR3, as DNA: TGTGCCAGCAGTATTGGACTAGCGGGTAGTTCCTACGAGCAGTACTTC.

There are many counts of this clonotype. This chain links TRBV5-1 with TRBJ2-2, with 8 positions matching TRBD2. Germline V gives CDR1 SGHRS, CDR2 YFSETQ. Losses at the gene ends were 1 base for V and 7 bases for J; bases not matched to a gene: 9. The CDR3 extends over 16 amino acids. The CDR3 DNA reads as TGCGCCAGCAGCTTGCTGAGCGGGAGTTACGGCGGGGAGCTGTTTTTT. Amino acid sequence: CASSLLSGSYGGELFF.

In its sample, this clonotype was seen a few times. The V call is TRBV5-4, the J call TRBJ2-5; TRBD1 aligns across 10 bases. Germline V lookup: CDR1 SGHNT, CDR2 YYREEE (reference sequence). Germline trimming cut 4 bases from V and 4 bases from J; bases unmatched to any gene: 7. The length of the CDR3 is 15 residues. CDR3 sequence: CASSPGQGSGETQYF. The CDR3 region has the DNA TGTGCCAGCAGCCCGGGACAGGGGTCGGGAGAGACCCAGTACTTC.

This clonotype has more than one count but fewer than ten. Germline and junction disagree at one end, which may indicate a read error. This chain connects TRBV23-1 to TRBJ2-1; D unclear. Being an ORF, TRBV23-1 has a function that is uncertain. This CDR3 is built from 8 residues. CDR3 nucleotide sequence: TGCGCCAGCAGTCATCCCCTCTTC. Its translation: CASSHPLF.

This clonotype was observed at least ten times. J is TRBJ2-5 and V is TRBV28, with a weak D call TRBD2 (5 bases). CDR1 is MDHEN and CDR2 is SYDVKM in the germline V gene. The V end was cut by 6 bases, the J end by 0 bases, with 11 bases between. CDR3 length: 14 residues. In DNA, the CDR3 is TGTGCCAGCAGCGGAGGACCGTACCAAGAGACCCAGTACTTC. Protein: CASSGGPYQETQYF.

In its sample, this clonotype was seen many times. The genes are TRBV20-1 and TRBJ2-5; TRBD1 might be the D (5 bases). The ends were cut back, 1 base at V and 3 bases at J, with 6 bases in the middle. The CDR3 covers 12 residues. From germline, CDR1 is DFQATT and CDR2 SNEGSKA (reference sequence). CDR3 in amino acids: CSARGREETQYF. CDR3 nucleotide sequence: TGCAGTGCTAGAGGCAGGGAAGAGACCCAGTACTTC.

In this sample, this clonotype turned up a few times. The CDR3 sequence: CASSYASFAGELFF. In DNA, the CDR3 is TGTGCCAGCAGTTACGCTAGCTTCGCCGGGGAGCTGTTTTTT. This chain uses TRBV6-5 with TRBJ2-2; maybe TRBD2 (5 bases). Between the trimmed V and J ends, which lost 2 bases and 6 bases, there was a span of 10 bases. CDR3 length: 14 residues. Germline loops: CDR1 MNHEY, CDR2 SVGAGI.

The sample holds many counts of this clonotype. The chain links TRBV11-1 to TRBJ2-7; TRBD1 agrees at 12 bases. V lost 6 bases to trimming and J lost 4 bases; unmatched junction nucleotides: 7. Germline CDR1 reads SGHAT; CDR2 reads FQDESV (reference sequence). CDR3 length equals 15 residues. CDR3 in DNA: TGTGCCAGCAGGTCCGGGACAGGGGGCCTGTACGAGCAGTACTTC. Translating it yields CASRSGTGGLYEQYF.